These 7 T cell receptor beta chains originate from one sample sequenced in a study of T-cell reconstitution after alpha-beta-depleted transplantation in children. Preparation of the TCRbeta library involved a method that used unique molecular identifiers. Each CDR3 protein gets one entry after TCRdb re-called the PCR reads with MiXCR. The sample has about a million distinct CDR3 sequences, roughly 29% seen once. The starting material was PBMCs, mostly from graft donor cells, obtained 360 days after TCRalphabeta/CD19-depleted stem cell transplant. The receptors here all came from a boy under three years old who had a stem cell transplant for SCID, so the T cells may come from the graft donor.

The V call is TRBV12-3 or TRBV12-4, the J call TRBJ1-2, with unresolved D. Between the trimmed V and J ends, which lost 7 bases and 2 bases, there was a span of 17 bases. CDR3 length: 15 residues. The CDR3 nucleotides read TGTGCCAGCAATAACCCCCGGGTCCCCAACTATGGCTACACCTTC. This sequence encodes CASNNPRVPNYGYTF.

The chain is built from TRBV5-1 and TRBJ1-2, with D uncertain. Germline values: CDR1 SGHRS, CDR2 YFSETQ. CDR3 length: 15 amino acids. The V end lost 3 bases, the J end lost 7 bases, and 19 bases lay between the germline ends. The CDR3 DNA follows: TGCGCCAGCAGCTACTTACACAGACGGCGGGGTGGCTACACCTTC. Translation gives CASSYLHRRRGGYTF.

This clonotype showed up many times. The chain uses TRBV7-9 and TRBJ2-1; D gene unclear. V was clipped by 5 bases and J by 0 bases, with 11 bases between them. This CDR3 region has 15 residues. CDR1 is SEHNR and CDR2 is FQNEAQ in the germline V gene (reference sequence). The CDR3 DNA follows: TGTGCCAGCAGCGCCGGGTGGGGCTCCTACAATGAGCAGTTCTTC. Amino acids: CASSAGWGSYNEQFF.

This clonotype was seen only a few times. The chain combines TRBV7-9 with TRBJ1-1; 8 bases map to TRBD1. Germline assignment: CDR1 SEHNR and CDR2 FQNEAQ (reference sequence). The V and J ends lost 5 bases and 5 bases, in that order; junction bases with no gene match: 10. The CDR3 loop spans 15 amino acids. The CDR3, as DNA: TGTGCCAGCAGCGCCTCGACGACAGGGGAGACTGAAGCTTTCTTT. It encodes CASSASTTGETEAFF.

The CDR3 coding sequence is TGTGCCAGCAGCCCCTCAGAGGGGGGGCTCTACGAGCAGTACTTC. Protein: CASSPSEGGLYEQYF. The chain couples TRBV4-2 to TRBJ2-7; TRBD2 is a possible D gene (7 bases). Germline loops: CDR1 LGHNA, CDR2 YNFKEQ. The CDR3 has 15 amino acids. The ends were cut back, 4 bases at V and 3 bases at J, with 16 bases in the middle.

This chain links TRBV5-6 with TRBJ2-7; TRBD1 might be the D (6 bases). Germline values: CDR1 SGHDT, CDR2 YYEEEE. The V gene lost 5 bases and the J gene lost 2 bases, with 20 bases spanning the gap. CDR3 length: 16 residues. In DNA, the CDR3 is TGTGCCAGCAGTCCTTCAGGCACAGGGAAAACCTACGAGCAGTACTTC. As protein: CASSPSGTGKTYEQYF.

This clonotype occurred once. V usage is TRBV4-1 and J usage is TRBJ2-2; either TRBD1 or TRBD2 may supply D (6 bases each). The CDR3 consists of 15 residues. Trimming took 2 bases from V and 5 from J, leaving 12 bases between them. Germline CDR1 MGHRA, CDR2 YSYEKL. The DNA of the CDR3 is TGCGCCAGCAGCCAATTATTAGGGGGGACCGGGGAGCTGTTTTTT. Its translation: CASSQLLGGTGELFF.